This T cell receptor beta chain was identified in a study of spatial heterogeneity in lung cancer. About the study: Any follow-up PBMC samples that were available went on to be sequenced, and the median time to follow-up was around 25 months after resection. There were consistently more beta-chain sequences detected than alpha-chain sequences.

This clonotype has just a few counts. The CDR3 length is 15 residues. Germline V gene data show CDR1 as SQVTM and CDR2 as ANQGSEA. After removal of 4 bases from V and 1 base from J, the junction contained 8 bases not matched to a gene. A unique molecular identifier was carried by every single TCR cDNA molecule. One entry per CDR3 protein results from TCRdb running MiXCR on the 5' RACE reads. The repertoire includes around 110,000 distinct CDR3 sequences, 12% of them detected once, and around a sixth sits in the top ten. Noted time point: blood at routine non-recurrence follow-up after resection. Unsorted whole RNA from tumor, nontumor lung or frozen PBMC underwent sequencing.

The TCR comes from a male donor with early-stage non-small cell lung cancer. This specimen consisted of PBMCs, obtained at follow-up. The V and J genes are TRBV29-1 and TRBJ1-1; TRBD1 matches at 8 bases. The CDR3 here is CSVASRTGPNTEAFF. CDR3 DNA sequence: TGCAGCGTTGCCTCCCGGACAGGGCCGAACACTGAAGCTTTCTTT.